One and the same sample provided the 30 T cell receptor beta chains below, sequenced in a study of T cells in localized non-small cell lung cancer (TCRdb year 2020). Library prep was done by the immunoSEQ multiplex PCR assay. The table comes from immuneACCESS by way of TCRdb, which keeps in-frame sequences with V and J called. Part of the clones is missing from these tables; in studies checked, under half for an unresolved V gene and the rest for unknown reasons. Here the sample has 45,000 to 60,000 clones; around 81% occur a single time. The top ten clonotypes cover less than 20% of the sample. The source was peripheral blood, collected before any cancer treatment. These receptor sequences come from an older female donor with stage II squamous cell lung carcinoma.

The chain combines TRBV2 with TRBJ2-7; TRBD1 matches 9 bases. Per the germline V gene, CDR1 is SNHLY and CDR2 is FYNNEI. Losses at the gene ends were 6 bases for V and 4 bases for J; bases not matched to a gene: 7. The CDR3 has 14 residues. The CDR3, as DNA: TGTGCCAGCAGCGGGGGACAGGGTGGTTACGAGCAGTACTTC. Translating it yields CASSGGQGGYEQYF.

The rearrangement uses TRBV5-4 and TRBJ1-1, with 12 bases matching TRBD1. The CDR3 contains 17 residues. Germline trimming cut 1 base from V and 2 bases from J; bases unmatched to any gene: 6. Germline CDR1 is SGHNT and CDR2 is YYREEE (reference sequence). The CDR3 DNA reads TGTGCCAGCAGCTTGATGGGACAGGGGGCCTCAAACACTGAAGCTTTCTTT. It encodes CASSLMGQGASNTEAFF.

The rearrangement joins TRBV5-1 to TRBJ2-3; a weak D match, TRBD1 (5 bases). Trimming cost V 0 bases and J 4 bases, with 12 bases left between them. Germline lookup yields CDR1 SGHRS and CDR2 YFSETQ. This CDR3 contains 15 residues. The CDR3 loop reads CASSLAGPRADTQYF. The CDR3, as DNA: TGCGCCAGCAGCTTGGCAGGCCCCAGGGCAGATACGCAGTATTTT. The whole variable domain, remainder taken from reference TRBV5-1 and TRBJ2-3, is KAGVTQTPRYLIKTRGQQVTLSCSPISGHRSVSWYQQTPGQGLQFLFEYFSETQRNKGNFPGRFSGRQFSNSRSEMNVSTLELGDSALYLCASSLAGPRADTQYFGPGTRLTVL.

The gene calls are TRBV19 and TRBJ1-1; 7 bases agree with TRBD1. The CDR3 is 12 residues long. Germline CDR1 LNHDA, CDR2 SQIVND (reference sequence). V was clipped by 3 bases and J by 8 bases; unmatched bases: 3. The CDR3 DNA reads as TGTGCCAGTAGTATCACAGGGGTAGAAGCTTTCTTT. Amino acids: CASSITGVEAFF.

This sequence joins TRBV9 and TRBJ1-2, with a possible D match to TRBD1 (6 bases). The germline V and J ends were trimmed by 2 bases and 4 bases, with 12 bases remaining between them. Per the germline V gene, CDR1 is SGDLS and CDR2 is YYNGEE. The CDR3 runs 14 residues. The CDR3 coding sequence is TGTGCCAGCAGCGTTGGGAGGGGGGTCTATGGCTACACCTTC. Encoded protein: CASSVGRGVYGYTF.

This CDR3 is CASTRRDMVGNTIYF. CDR3 nucleotide sequence: TGTGCCAGTACTCGCCGGGACATGGTGGGAAACACCATATATTTT. V is TRBV19 and J is TRBJ1-3; TRBD1 might be the D (6 bases). Germline CDR1 is LNHDA and CDR2 is SQIVND (reference sequence). V lost 7 bases to trimming and J lost 4 bases, with 17 bases between them. The CDR3 runs 15 residues.

The chain is built from TRBV28 and TRBJ1-6, with 7 bases that match TRBD1. The J segment lost 16 bases and the V segment lost 4 bases, leaving 13 bases of the junction unmatched. The CDR3 is made up of 14 amino acids. The germline CDR1 and CDR2 sequences are MDHEN and SYDVKM. The CDR3 spells CASSSPPRGGKLHF. DNA for the CDR3: TGTGCCAGCAGTTCCCCCCCGAGAGGGGGCAAGCTCCACTTT.

The chain has TRBV7-3 and TRBJ2-7, with D uncertain. This CDR3 has 13 amino acids. Trimming took off 5 bases at V and 3 bases at J, with 11 bases between the two ends. The germline V gene has CDR1 SGHTA and CDR2 FQGTGA. The CDR3 DNA sequence: TGTGCCAGCAGCCTCCGGAGAGACTACGAGCAGTACTTC. Translation gives CASSLRRDYEQYF. Looking up the rest from reference TRBV7-3 and TRBJ2-7 gives the full variable domain: GAGVSQTPSNKVTEKGKYVELRCDPISGHTALYWYRQSLGQGPEFLIYFQGTGAADDSGLPNDRFFAVRPEGSVSTLKIQRTERGDSAVYLCASSLRRDYEQYFGPGTRLTVT.

The chain is built from TRBV29-1 and TRBJ1-2; 12 bases are shared with TRBD1. V lost 7 bases and J lost 4; bases outside the gene matches: 7. In germline, CDR1 is SQVTM, CDR2 ANQGSEA. The CDR3 has 14 amino acids. The CDR3 nucleotides are TGCAGCGCTGTAGGGACAGGGGGCAGCTATGGCTACACCTTC. This encodes CSAVGTGGSYGYTF.

This clone appeared a few times. V and J are TRBV5-6 and TRBJ1-2, with D possibly being TRBD1 (6 bases). The germline V and J ends were trimmed by 1 base and 4 bases, with 11 bases remaining between them. Germline CDR1 SGHDT, CDR2 YYEEEE. The CDR3 is made up of 14 amino acids. This chain's CDR3 is CASSLWDKPYGYTF. The CDR3 DNA sequence: TGTGCCAGCAGCTTGTGGGACAAGCCCTATGGCTACACCTTC.

This chain connects TRBV9 to TRBJ1-4, with D possibly TRBD1 on 5 matching bases. The CDR3 totals 16 residues. Germline V gives CDR1 SGDLS, CDR2 YYNGEE. The ends were cut back, 4 bases at V and 6 bases at J, with 19 bases in the middle. This chain's CDR3 is CASSSSGLLRDEKLFF. The CDR3 DNA is TGTGCCAGCAGCTCCTCAGGGTTACTCAGGGATGAAAAACTGTTTTTT.

This clone showed up just a few times. This chain joins TRBV9 and TRBJ2-6; the D is unclear. CDR3 length: 13 residues. The germline CDR1 and CDR2 sequences are SGDLS and YYNGEE. Trimming took 4 bases from V and 0 from J, leaving 2 bases between them. CDR3 protein: CASSRSGANVLTF. CDR3 sequence (DNA): TGTGCCAGCAGCCGCTCTGGGGCCAACGTCCTGACTTTC.

The rearrangement uses TRBV7-9 and TRBJ2-3; D possibly corresponds to TRBD1 (6 bases). Trimming removed 6 bases from V and 1 base from J, with 11 bases in between. This CDR3 region has 14 residues. Germline V gene data show CDR1 as SEHNR and CDR2 as FQNEAQ (reference sequence). CDR3 amino acids: CASRREGGTDTQYF. CDR3 DNA sequence: TGTGCCAGCAGGCGAGAGGGGGGCACAGATACGCAGTATTTT.

V gene TRBV19 combines with J gene TRBJ2-2; D is unclear. Germline V CDR1 and CDR2: LNHDA, SQIVND (reference sequence). Deletions cut 1 base from V and 5 bases from J, with 8 bases between. The CDR3 consists of 14 residues. This CDR3 reads CASSIGEGTGELFF. The CDR3 coding sequence is TGTGCCAGTAGTATAGGTGAAGGGACCGGGGAGCTGTTTTTT.

This clone was counted only a few times. V and J are TRBV5-6 and TRBJ1-5; D is undetermined. The CDR3 loop spans 13 amino acids. From germline, CDR1 is SGHDT and CDR2 YYEEEE. Trimming cost V 2 bases and J 0 bases, with 3 bases left between them. Here the CDR3 DNA reads TGTGCCAGCAGCTTTTATAGCAATCAGCCCCAGCATTTT. As protein: CASSFYSNQPQHF. Full variable domain (missing parts from reference TRBV5-6 and TRBJ1-5): DAGVTQSPTHLIKTRGQQVTLRCSPKSGHDTVSWYQQALGQGPQFIFQYYEEEERQRGNFPDRFSGHQFPNYSSELNVNALLLGDSALYLCASSFYSNQPQHFGDGTRLSIL.

The chain has TRBV30 and TRBJ1-6, with D possibly TRBD1 on 5 matching bases. Germline CDR1 GTSNPN, CDR2 SVGIG (reference sequence). Trimming stripped 0 bases from V and 7 bases from J, with 16 bases between. The CDR3 runs 16 residues. CDR3 sequence reads: CAWSVPAQGVNSPLHF. The CDR3 DNA follows: TGTGCCTGGAGTGTACCGGCTCAGGGTGTGAATTCACCCCTCCACTTT.

This sequence joins TRBV18 and TRBJ1-5; 8 nucleotides line up with TRBD1. Per germline, CDR1 KGHSH and CDR2 LQKENI. Trimming at V came to 6 bases and at J to 5 bases, leaving 9 bases not matched to a gene. CDR3 size: 15 residues. The CDR3: CASSGIQGADQPQHF. In DNA, the CDR3 is TGTGCCAGCTCGGGAATCCAGGGGGCGGATCAGCCCCAGCATTTT.

This clone was counted once. This chain uses TRBV7-8 with TRBJ1-4; maybe TRBD1 (5 bases). The CDR3 extends over 17 amino acids. The germline V gene has CDR1 SGHVS and CDR2 FQNEAQ. V was clipped by 2 bases and J by 4 bases, with 17 bases between them. CDR3 in DNA: TGTGCCAGCAGCTTAAGGGCAGGGTCGGGTAGTAATGAAAAACTGTTTTTT. It specifies CASSLRAGSGSNEKLFF.

The gene calls are TRBV6-1 and TRBJ2-7, with D hard to call. The CDR3 runs to 11 residues. V lost 5 bases and J lost 2, with 4 bases in between. CDR1 is MNHNS, CDR2 SASEGT, per germline. For the CDR3, the DNA is TGTGCCAGCAGTCGTACCTACGAGCAGTACTTC. Encoded protein: CASSRTYEQYF.

The rearrangement links TRBV18 to TRBJ1-1; 7 nucleotides line up with TRBD1. J lost 4 bases, V lost 5 bases, and 7 bases had no gene match. The germline CDR1 and CDR2 sequences are KGHSH and LQKENI. The CDR3 length is 14 residues. The CDR3 loop is CASSSGPGGTEAFF. DNA of the CDR3: TGTGCCAGCTCATCGGGGCCAGGGGGCACTGAAGCTTTCTTT.

This clone was seen a handful of times. The chain joins TRBV2 to TRBJ2-7; 7 bases are shared with TRBD1. Losses at the gene ends were 5 bases for V and 0 bases for J; bases not matched to a gene: 4. The CDR3 is 14 amino acids. From germline, CDR1 is SNHLY and CDR2 FYNNEI. CDR3 bases: TGTGCCAGCAGTCGGGACAGCAGCTCCTACGAGCAGTACTTC. Residues: CASSRDSSSYEQYF.

This rearrangement joins TRBV6-1 to TRBJ2-7, with a tentative D call TRBD2 (6 bases). This CDR3 is 12 amino acids long. The germline CDR1 and CDR2 sequences are MNHNS and SASEGT. The V gene lost 4 bases and the J gene lost 3 bases, with 7 bases spanning the gap. The CDR3 nucleotides read TGTGCCAGCAGTGCGACTAGCTACGAGCAGTACTTC. The encoded protein is CASSATSYEQYF.

This chain uses TRBV9 with TRBJ2-1; the match to TRBD1 covers 8 bases. From germline, CDR1 is SGDLS and CDR2 YYNGEE. V trimming: 4 bases; J trimming: 4 bases; junction bases outside the gene matches: 7. The CDR3 has 15 amino acids. Here the CDR3 reads CASSSPGTGYNEQFF. In DNA, the CDR3 is TGTGCCAGCAGCAGCCCCGGGACAGGTTACAATGAGCAGTTCTTC.

This chain links TRBV5-1 with TRBJ1-6; TRBD1 matches at 12 bases. CDR1 and CDR2 (germline): SGHRS, YFSETQ. Losses at the gene ends were 2 bases for V and 9 bases for J; bases not matched to a gene: 6. This CDR3 region has 16 residues. The CDR3 DNA sequence: TGCGCCAGCAGCTTCGGGGGGACAGGGGGCAGTTCACCCCTCCACTTT. This sequence encodes CASSFGGTGGSSPLHF.

This clone appeared a single time. The CDR3 DNA reads TGTGCCAGCAGTGACTCACCGTCGGATACGCAGTATTTT. Protein product: CASSDSPSDTQYF. This chain links TRBV2 with TRBJ2-3; D remains ambiguous. Germline CDR1 and CDR2: SNHLY and FYNNEI. V shed 3 bases and J shed 6 bases, with 10 bases lying between them. This CDR3 spans 13 amino acids.

J is TRBJ2-4 and V is TRBV7-2; no definite D call. V lost 6 bases and J 0 bases, leaving 6 bases between the germline ends. Germline CDR1 and CDR2: SGHTA and FQGNSA. This CDR3 is 13 amino acids long. CDR3 sequence: CASSQLAKNIQYF. CDR3 nucleotides: TGTGCCAGCAGTCAGCTAGCCAAAAACATTCAGTACTTC. Full variable domain (outside the CDR3, taken from reference TRBV7-2 and TRBJ2-4): GAGVSQSPSNKVTEKGKDVELRCDPISGHTALYWYRQSLGQGLEFLIYFQGNSAPDKSGLPSDRFSAERTGGSVSTLTIQRTQQEDSAVYLCASSQLAKNIQYFGAGTRLSVL.

The V and J genes are TRBV19 and TRBJ2-1; the D gene is possibly TRBD2 (6 bases). V shed 6 bases and J shed 2 bases, with 17 bases lying between them. The CDR3 runs to 16 residues. Germline V gene sequence: CDR1 LNHDA, CDR2 SQIVND (reference sequence). The CDR3 nucleotides read TGTGCCAGTAGCGTTGACGGAGGGTTCCCCTACAATGAGCAGTTCTTC. It encodes CASSVDGGFPYNEQFF.

V and J are TRBV27 and TRBJ1-4; D gene uncertain. Trimming pared 4 bases from V and 4 bases from J, leaving 7 bases between. Germline CDR1 and CDR2: MNHEY and SMNVEV (reference sequence). The CDR3 consists of 13 residues. The CDR3, as DNA: TGTGCCAGCAGTTCAGCCAATAATGAAAAACTGTTTTTT. Amino acids: CASSSANNEKLFF.

The CDR3 bases are TGTGCCAGCAGCCGGGGGAACACCGGGGAGCTGTTTTTT. Protein product: CASSRGNTGELFF. The J gene is TRBJ2-2, the V gene TRBV7-6, with TRBD2 as a possible D gene (5 bases). The germline V gene encodes CDR1 SGHVS and CDR2 FNYEAQ. V lost 5 bases and J lost 1, with 5 bases in between. This CDR3 comprises 13 residues.

Relative to its sample, this clone is medium-sized. The chain recombines TRBV19 with TRBJ1-3, with 7 positions matching TRBD1. V gave up 1 base and J gave up 0 bases; unmatched junction bases: 3. CDR1 LNHDA and CDR2 SQIVND come from the germline V gene (reference sequence). CDR3 length equals 16 residues. CDR3 coding DNA: TGTGCCAGTAGTATAGGACAGGGCCACTCTGGAAACACCATATATTTT. Its protein product is CASSIGQGHSGNTIYF. Using reference TRBV19 and TRBJ1-3 for the parts outside the CDR3, the full variable domain is DGGITQSPKYLFRKEGQNVTLSCEQNLNHDAMYWYRQDPGQGLRLIYYSQIVNDFQKGDIAEGYSVSREKKESFPLTVTSAQKNPTAFYLCASSIGQGHSGNTIYFGEGSWLTVV.